A single sample gave rise to the 2 T cell receptor beta chains below, sequenced in a study of beta chain features in type 1 diabetes. Their specific antigens are unknown. Expressed TCRB transcripts got sequenced, as all isolated RNA was reverse transcribed. This table comes from immunoSEQ multiplex PCR, and its TCRdb copy is limited to in-frame clones, with some not included. The table has 120,000 to 150,000 clones, about 12% seen once. The study, taken as a whole, reports: All four CD4+ subsets of Type 1 diabetes patients contained TCRB CDR3s that were moderately but significantly shorter.

Sequences were obtained from central memory CD4+ T cells from blood. The receptors come from a man between 18 and 29 years old with type 1 diabetes.

In nucleotides, the CDR3 is TGTGCCAGCAGCCCCGGGACAGGGCATCAGCCCCAGCATTTT. Amino acids: CASSPGTGHQPQHF. The rearrangement uses TRBV28 and TRBJ1-5, with 9 bases identical to TRBD1. J gave up 5 bases and V 6 bases, and 5 bases lay outside the gene matches. CDR3 length equals 14 residues. Germline CDR1 MDHEN, CDR2 SYDVKM.

The V call is TRBV10-3, the J call TRBJ2-7, with TRBD2 matching 7 bases. The CDR3 is 13 residues long. The germline gives CDR1 ENHRY, CDR2 SYGVKD. V dropped 3 bases and J dropped 3; count of bases not matched to a gene: 2. The CDR3 DNA reads as TGTGCCATCAGTGACGCGGGGGACTACGAGCAGTACTTC. Amino acids: CAISDAGDYEQYF.